A single sample gave rise to the 13 T cell receptor beta chains below, sequenced in a study of cytomegalovirus exposure and HLA in healthy donors. The PCR had 60 Vbeta and 13 Jbeta primers. This table comes from immunoSEQ multiplex PCR, and its TCRdb copy is limited to in-frame clones, with some not included. Of roughly 130,000 clones in the sample, about three quarters are singletons; the top ten hold roughly 1.3%. Sequencing was done on a sample of PBMCs. Receptors were obtained from a woman between 40 and 50 years old in good health and CMV-seronegative.

The chain's CDR3 is CASTDRVNLGGYTF. CDR3 coding DNA: TGTGCCAGCACTGACAGGGTCAATCTAGGAGGCTACACCTTC. The chain carries TRBV2 and TRBJ1-2; the match to TRBD1 covers 7 bases. Germline V gene data show CDR1 as SNHLY and CDR2 as FYNNEI. Trimming removed 7 bases from V and 8 bases from J; junction bases left unmatched: 13. The CDR3 is 14 residues long.

There are a few counts of this clone. The V call is TRBV5-1, the J call TRBJ2-3; TRBD2 aligns across 7 bases. V shed 3 bases, J shed 5 bases, and the junction held 3 bases outside the gene matches. This CDR3 has 13 residues. Germline V gene data show CDR1 as SGHRS and CDR2 as YFSETQ. The CDR3 sequence: CASSSTGGDTQYF. The CDR3, as DNA: TGCGCCAGCAGCTCCACGGGAGGAGATACGCAGTATTTT.

V is TRBV11-2 and J is TRBJ2-2; D unresolved. The V gene's germline CDR1 is SGHAT and CDR2 FQNNGV. The CDR3 totals 15 residues. V shed 1 base and J shed 2 bases, with 8 bases lying between them. CDR3 bases: TGTGCCAGCAGCTTAGGTAGTCTTAACACCGGGGAGCTGTTTTTT. Translated: CASSLGSLNTGELFF. Filled out from reference TRBV11-2 and TRBJ2-2, the complete variable domain reads EAGVAQSPRYKIIEKRQSVAFWCNPISGHATLYWYQQILGQGPKLLIQFQNNGVVDDSQLPKDRFSAERLKGVDSTLKIQPAKLEDSAVYLCASSLGSLNTGELFFGEGSRLTVL.

This rearrangement joins TRBV2 to TRBJ1-1; 11 bases are a match to TRBD1. CDR1 SNHLY and CDR2 FYNNEI come from the germline V gene. This CDR3 spans 14 amino acids. Trimming removed 7 bases from V and 5 bases from J; junction bases left unmatched: 6. CDR3 sequence (DNA): TGTGCCAGCACCGGACAGGGGGCGTCAACTGAAGCTTTCTTT. Amino acids: CASTGQGASTEAFF.

Worth noting for this clone: Compared with germline, one end of the junction differs, possibly owing to a read error. The chain combines TRBV7-7 with TRBJ1-5; the D gene is possibly TRBD1 (5 bases). Germline V gives CDR1 SSHAT, CDR2 FNYEAQ (reference sequence). The CDR3 has 13 residues. The CDR3 nucleotides read TGTGCTAGCAGCTTAGGGGCGAATCAGCCCCAGCATTTT. Translating gives CASSLGANQPQHF. Variable domain in full (rest from reference TRBV7-7 and TRBJ1-5): GAGVSQSPRYKVTKRGQDVTLRCDPISSHATLYWYQQALGQGPEFLTYFNYEAQPDKSGLPSDRFSAERPEGSISTLTIQRTEQRDSAMYRCASSLGANQPQHFGDGTRLSIL.

The gene calls are TRBV5-4 and TRBJ1-1, with D hard to call. Germline CDR1 SGHNT, CDR2 YYREEE (reference sequence). V was trimmed by 0 bases and J by 2 bases, leaving 8 bases between them. This CDR3 comprises 14 residues. The CDR3 coding sequence is TGTGCCAGCAGCTTGGCCCCAGATAACACTGAAGCTTTCTTT. As protein: CASSLAPDNTEAFF.

The V call is TRBV18, the J call TRBJ2-3; 10 bases map to TRBD1. This CDR3 spans 17 amino acids. The germline V gene encodes CDR1 KGHSH and CDR2 LQKENI. The V segment lost 3 bases and the J segment 3 bases; nucleotides outside the gene matches: 9. The CDR3 is CASSPLPTGGITDTQYF. Here the CDR3 DNA reads TGTGCCAGCTCACCCCTCCCGACAGGGGGCATAACAGATACGCAGTATTTT.

This clone was counted between two and nine times. The chain recombines TRBV4-1 with TRBJ1-2; TRBD1 is a possible D gene (6 bases). Germline assignment: CDR1 MGHRA and CDR2 YSYEKL. The CDR3 sequence is 14 residues long. Trimming removed 0 bases at V and 5 bases at J, with 10 bases between. The CDR3 bases are TGCGCCAGCAGCCAAGATCACCAGGGGTATGGCTACACCTTC. As protein: CASSQDHQGYGYTF.

This chain uses TRBV27 with TRBJ2-2; TRBD1 might be the D (6 bases). There are 16 residues in the CDR3. In germline, CDR1 is MNHEY, CDR2 SMNVEV (reference sequence). V dropped 2 bases and J dropped 5 bases, with 15 bases sitting between them. The CDR3 DNA sequence: TGTGCCAGCAGTTTAAAAATACAGGGTTGGACCGGGGAGCTGTTTTTT. Protein product: CASSLKIQGWTGELFF.

This chain connects TRBV5-1 to TRBJ1-5, with TRBD1 matching over 9 bases. The CDR3 has 16 residues. The V and J ends lost 0 bases and 5 bases, in that order; junction bases with no gene match: 6. Germline loops: CDR1 SGHRS, CDR2 YFSETQ. The CDR3: CASSLGTGGGYQPQHF. CDR3 nucleotides: TGCGCCAGCAGCTTGGGTACAGGGGGCGGGTATCAGCCCCAGCATTTT.

The V and J genes are TRBV5-4 and TRBJ2-5; 9 bases map to TRBD1. The length of the CDR3 is 15 residues. Unmatched junction bases numbered 8, after V lost 4 bases and J lost 4 bases. Germline loops: CDR1 SGHNT, CDR2 YYREEE (reference sequence). CDR3 nucleotide sequence: TGTGCCAGCAGCGACAGGACAGGGGCAGGAGAGACCCAGTACTTC. It specifies CASSDRTGAGETQYF.

The gene calls are TRBV29-1 and TRBJ2-7, with TRBD1 matching 7 bases. Germline CDR1 reads SQVTM; CDR2 reads ANQGSEA. V was clipped by 6 bases and J by 2 bases; unmatched bases: 7. This CDR3 has 13 residues. The CDR3 spells CSVARQGTYEQYF. Here the CDR3 DNA reads TGCAGCGTGGCTCGACAGGGAACCTACGAGCAGTACTTC.

This clone was counted between two and nine times. Here the CDR3 DNA reads TGTGCCAGCAGCTTAGGTCCTAGTGAGCAGTTCTTC. This codes for CASSLGPSEQFF. The chain carries TRBV7-2 and TRBJ2-1; D remains ambiguous. Trimming shortened V by 1 base and J by 9 bases, and 7 bases separated the two germline ends. This CDR3 comprises 12 residues. In germline, CDR1 is SGHTA, CDR2 FQGNSA.